A selection of T cell receptor beta chains follows, all from one sample in a study of Ad26.COV2.S vaccination and SARS-CoV-2 variants. The method was immunoSEQ multiplex PCR; TCRdb's version includes in-frame clones alone and lacks a portion of them. This table has hundreds of thousands of clones, around four fifths appearing once. The source was peripheral blood, collected in a trial of Ad26.COV2.S vaccine versus placebo. These receptors originate from a person aged 18 to 65 who received the Ad26.COV2.S COVID-19 vaccine or a placebo. Both conserved end residues are part of each CDR3. The D gene is left open where the match is weak. The listing skips clone size in some rows; elsewhere it reads once, few, many or a size class.

D gene | J gene | clone size | V gene | CDR3 DNA | CDR3 protein
- | TRBJ1-2 | - | TRBV5-1 | TGCGCCAGCAGCTTAGACAGGTTTGACAACTATGGCTACACCTTC | CASSLDRFDNYGYTF
TRBD1 | TRBJ1-2 | - | TRBV3-1/TRBV3-2 | TGTGCCAGCAGTCGCTACAGGGGCTCAAAAGGCTACACCTTC | CASSRYRGSKGYTF
- | TRBJ1-3 | - | TRBV6-6 | TGTGCCAGCCGGGACGCCGGCTCTGGAAACACCATATATTTT | CASRDAGSGNTIYF
- | TRBJ2-2 | - | TRBV11-2 | TGTGCCAGCAGCTCCTACAGGGCGAACACCGGGGAGCTGTTTTTT | CASSSYRANTGELFF
- | TRBJ2-2 | - | TRBV3-1/TRBV3-2 | TGTGCCAGCAGCCAAGATTGGGTGAACACCGGGGAGCTGTTTTTT | CASSQDWVNTGELFF
- | TRBJ2-1 | - | TRBV12-3/TRBV12-4 | TGTGCCAGCGGAGACTACAATGAGCAGTTCTTC | CASGDYNEQFF
- | TRBJ2-1 | once | TRBV4-3 | TGCGCCAGCAGCCAAGAGTTAGCGCCCCGAGGCAATGAGCAGTTCTTC | CASSQELAPRGNEQFF
- | TRBJ1-2 | - | TRBV28 | TGTGCCAGCAGTTTAACGGGGGGGGCCGCTGGCTACACCTTC | CASSLTGGAAGYTF
- | TRBJ2-6 | - | TRBV3-1/TRBV3-2 | TGTGCCAGCAGCCAAAAGGGGGCCAACGTCCTGACTTTC | CASSQKGANVLTF
TRBD1 | TRBJ1-6 | - | TRBV7-6 | TGTGCCAGCAGCTTAACGACAGGGGGCGATAATTCACCCCTCCACTTT | CASSLTTGGDNSPLHF
TRBD1 | TRBJ2-5 | - | TRBV5-1 | TGCGCCAGCAGCCCCGAGACAGGGTCGGGGACCCAGTACTTC | CASSPETGSGTQYF
- | TRBJ1-2 | - | TRBV12-3/TRBV12-4 | TGTGCCAGCAGCAGGGGTAGTGGCTATGGCTACACCTTC | CASSRGSGYGYTF
- | TRBJ2-1 | once | TRBV9 | TGTGCCAGCAGCGTAGTTTCAGGGAGCTCCTACAATGAGCAGTTCTTC | CASSVVSGSSYNEQFF
- | TRBJ1-2 | - | TRBV28 | TGTGCCGCCACAACAGGGACGGTAGGCTACACCTTC | CAATTGTVGYTF
- | TRBJ2-3 | - | TRBV15 | TGTGCCACCAGCAGAGATCGGGTCATCTGGGTACCCAGCACAGATACGCAGTATTTT | CATSRDRVIWVPSTDTQYF
- | TRBJ1-1 | - | TRBV2 | TGTGCCAGCAACGGACAGCTCAACACTGAAGCTTTCTTT | CASNGQLNTEAFF
- | TRBJ1-2 | - | TRBV5-1 | TGCGCCAGCAGCTTGGCCACCCATTCTAACTATGGCTACACCTTC | CASSLATHSNYGYTF
TRBD1 | TRBJ2-2 | - | TRBV19 | TGTGCCAGTAGCAACCCGGGACAGGGTACCGGGGAGCTGTTTTTT | CASSNPGQGTGELFF
- | TRBJ1-5 | - | TRBV28 | TGTGCCAGCAGCTCTGAGGGCTTCAATCAGCCCCAGCATTTT | CASSSEGFNQPQHF
- | TRBJ2-5 | - | TRBV9 | TGTGCCAGCAAGTACCCGGAGGAGGGGGCCGTCGAAGAGACCCAGTACTTC | CASKYPEEGAVEETQYF
TRBD2 | TRBJ2-1 | - | TRBV24-1 | TGTGCCACCAGTGATCCTACTAGCGGGAAGCACAATGAGCAGTTCTTC | CATSDPTSGKHNEQFF
- | TRBJ1-4 | - | TRBV18 | TGTGCCACCGCCGAGGGCCAGGGTGAAAAACTGTTTTTT | CATAEGQGEKLFF
- | TRBJ2-7 | - | TRBV5-1 | TGCGCCAGCAGCTTGGCAGGGTCGTCCTACGAGCAGTACTTC | CASSLAGSSYEQYF
TRBD2 | TRBJ2-7 | - | TRBV7-7 | TGTGCCAGCAGTTTGATAGCGGGGGGGGAGAGCGAGCAGTACTTC | CASSLIAGGESEQYF
TRBD2 | TRBJ2-1 | - | TRBV6-2/TRBV6-3 | TGTGCCAGCAGCTATAGCGGGGGGGATTCGAATGAGCAGTTCTTC | CASSYSGGDSNEQFF
- | TRBJ1-1 | - | TRBV7-8 | TGTGCCAGCAGCTTTGGGGCAACTGAAGCTTTCTTT | CASSFGATEAFF
- | TRBJ1-2 | - | TRBV5-4 | TGTGCCAGCAGCTTGTTGGAGGGGACCGGCTATGGCTACACCTTC | CASSLLEGTGYGYTF